This T cell receptor (beta chain) emerged from a study of blood T cell repertoires in COVID-19. Study as a whole: In each case, the material was cDNA or gDNA derived from T cells, B-cell-depleted T cells, or PBMCs.

CDR3 size: 16 residues. V was clipped by 6 bases and J by 1 base; unmatched bases: 8. Per germline, CDR1 MDHEN and CDR2 SYDVKM. This table comes from immunoSEQ multiplex PCR, and its TCRdb copy is limited to in-frame clones, with some not included. This table has about 210,000 clones, roughly 79% appearing once. The chain uses TRBV28 and TRBJ2-3; 9 positions agree with TRBD2. The sample comprised PBMCs or T cells enriched from blood (not recorded which). This sequence was found in a woman in her forties or fifties with acute COVID-19. CDR3 sequence (DNA): TGTGCCAGCAGCGGACCCGCGGGAGGGGGCACAGATACGCAGTATTTT. This sequence encodes CASSGPAGGGTDTQYF.